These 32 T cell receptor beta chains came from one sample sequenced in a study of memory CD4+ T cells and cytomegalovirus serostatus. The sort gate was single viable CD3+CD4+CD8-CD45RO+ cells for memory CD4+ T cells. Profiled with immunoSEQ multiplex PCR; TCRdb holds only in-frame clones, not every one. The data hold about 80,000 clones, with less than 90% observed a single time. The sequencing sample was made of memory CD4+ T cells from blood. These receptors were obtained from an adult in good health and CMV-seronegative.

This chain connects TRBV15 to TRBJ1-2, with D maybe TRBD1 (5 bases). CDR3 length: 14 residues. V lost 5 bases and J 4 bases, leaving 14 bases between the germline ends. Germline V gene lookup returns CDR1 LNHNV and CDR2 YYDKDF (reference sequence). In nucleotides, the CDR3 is TGTGCCACCAGCGGGGGTGGCCAGCTCTATGGCTACACCTTC. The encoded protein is CATSGGGQLYGYTF.

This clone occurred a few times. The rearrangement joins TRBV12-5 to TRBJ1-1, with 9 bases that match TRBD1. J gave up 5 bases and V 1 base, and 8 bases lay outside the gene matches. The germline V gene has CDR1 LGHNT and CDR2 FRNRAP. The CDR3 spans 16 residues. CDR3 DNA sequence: TGTGCTAGTGGTTTGGGGACAGGGGAAGGTGGGACTGAAGCTTTCTTT. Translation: CASGLGTGEGGTEAFF. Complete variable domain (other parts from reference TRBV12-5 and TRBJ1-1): DARVTQTPRHKVTEMGQEVTMRCQPILGHNTVFWYRQTMMQGLELLAYFRNRAPLDDSGMPKDRFSAEMPDATLATLKIQPSEPRDSAVYFCASGLGTGEGGTEAFFGQGTRLTVV.

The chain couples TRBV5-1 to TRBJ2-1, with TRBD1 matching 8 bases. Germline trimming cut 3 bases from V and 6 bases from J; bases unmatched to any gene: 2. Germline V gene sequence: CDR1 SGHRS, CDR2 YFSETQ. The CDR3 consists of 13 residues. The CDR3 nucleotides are TGCGCCAGCAGCTACGGACAGGGCAATGAGCAGTTCTTC. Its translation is CASSYGQGNEQFF.

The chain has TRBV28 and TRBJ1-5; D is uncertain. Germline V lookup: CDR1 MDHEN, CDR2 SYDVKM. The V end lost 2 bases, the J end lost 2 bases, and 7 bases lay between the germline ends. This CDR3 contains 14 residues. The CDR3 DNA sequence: TGTGCCAGCAGTTTAGACCATGGCAATCAGCCCCAGCATTTT. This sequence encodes CASSLDHGNQPQHF.

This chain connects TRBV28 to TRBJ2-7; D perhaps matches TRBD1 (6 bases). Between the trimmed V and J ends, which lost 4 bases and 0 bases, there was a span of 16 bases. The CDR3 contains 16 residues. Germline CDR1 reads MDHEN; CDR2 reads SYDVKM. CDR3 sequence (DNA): TGTGCCAGCAGTTCCTCAGGGGCGGCCCTCTCCTACGAGCAGTACTTC. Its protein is CASSSSGAALSYEQYF.

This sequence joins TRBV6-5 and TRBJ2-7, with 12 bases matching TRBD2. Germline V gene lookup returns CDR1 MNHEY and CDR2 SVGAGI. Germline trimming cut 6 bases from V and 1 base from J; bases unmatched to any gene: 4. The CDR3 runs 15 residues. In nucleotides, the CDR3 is TGTGCCAGCAGGAGACTAGCGGGGGATTCCTACGAGCAGTACTTC. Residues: CASRRLAGDSYEQYF.

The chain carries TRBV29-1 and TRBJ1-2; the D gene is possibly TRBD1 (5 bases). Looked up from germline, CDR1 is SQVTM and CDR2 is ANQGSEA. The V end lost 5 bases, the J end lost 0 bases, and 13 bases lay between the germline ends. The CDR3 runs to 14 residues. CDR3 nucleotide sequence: TGCAGCGTTTCCCCGGACAAAGCTAACTATGGCTACACCTTC. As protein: CSVSPDKANYGYTF.

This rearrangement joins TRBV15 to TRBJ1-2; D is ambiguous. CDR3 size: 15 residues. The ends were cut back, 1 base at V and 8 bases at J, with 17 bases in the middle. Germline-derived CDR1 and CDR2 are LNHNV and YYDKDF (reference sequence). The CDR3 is CATSRARTAGRGYTF. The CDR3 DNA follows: TGTGCCACCAGCAGAGCGAGAACGGCAGGCAGGGGCTACACCTTC.

The CDR3: CASSPQGYFGANVLTF. The CDR3 region has the DNA TGTGCCAGCAGCCCTCAGGGGTACTTTGGGGCCAACGTCCTGACTTTC. The V and J genes are TRBV5-6 and TRBJ2-6; D may be TRBD1 (6 bases). The V end was cut by 4 bases, the J end by 3 bases, with 14 bases between. The CDR3 covers 16 residues. Per the germline V gene, CDR1 is SGHDT and CDR2 is YYEEEE.

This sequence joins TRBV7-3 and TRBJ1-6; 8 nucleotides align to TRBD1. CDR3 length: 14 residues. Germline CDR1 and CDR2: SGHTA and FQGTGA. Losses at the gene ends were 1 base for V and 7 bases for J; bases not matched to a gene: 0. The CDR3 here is CASSLRQGNSPLHF. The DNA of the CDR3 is TGTGCCAGCAGCTTAAGACAGGGGAATTCACCCCTCCACTTT.

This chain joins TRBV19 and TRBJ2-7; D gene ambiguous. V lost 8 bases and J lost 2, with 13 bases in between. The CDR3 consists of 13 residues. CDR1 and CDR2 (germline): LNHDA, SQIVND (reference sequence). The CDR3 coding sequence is TGTGCCAGTGTTCACCCCAGCACCTACGAGCAGTACTTC. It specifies CASVHPSTYEQYF.

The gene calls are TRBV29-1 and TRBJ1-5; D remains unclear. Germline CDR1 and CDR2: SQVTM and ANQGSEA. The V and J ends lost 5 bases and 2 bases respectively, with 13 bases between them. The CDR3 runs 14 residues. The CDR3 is CSVSNPGGNQPQHF. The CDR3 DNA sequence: TGCAGCGTTAGTAACCCAGGCGGCAATCAGCCCCAGCATTTT.

The CDR3 DNA follows: TGTGCCAGCCAGATTCCGGGTCCCCGCCAAGAGACCCAGTACTTC. Amino acid sequence: CASQIPGPRQETQYF. The rearrangement links TRBV6-6 to TRBJ2-5; D gene ambiguous. V lost 8 bases to trimming and J lost 1 base, with 17 bases between them. The CDR3 contains 15 residues. CDR1 is MNHNY, CDR2 SVGAGI, per germline (reference sequence).

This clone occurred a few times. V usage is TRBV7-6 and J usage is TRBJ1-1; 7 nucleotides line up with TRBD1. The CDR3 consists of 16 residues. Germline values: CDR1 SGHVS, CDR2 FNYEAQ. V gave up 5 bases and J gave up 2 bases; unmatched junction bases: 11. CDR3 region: CASSLGDSTFNTEAFF. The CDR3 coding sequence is TGTGCCAGCAGCCTAGGGGACAGCACCTTCAACACTGAAGCTTTCTTT.

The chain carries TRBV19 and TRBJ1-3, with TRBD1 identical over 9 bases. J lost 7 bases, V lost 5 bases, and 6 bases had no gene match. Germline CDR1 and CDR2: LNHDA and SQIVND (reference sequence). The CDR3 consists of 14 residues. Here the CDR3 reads CASSPGTGRNTIYF. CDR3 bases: TGTGCCAGTAGTCCGGGGACAGGGAGGAACACCATATATTTT.

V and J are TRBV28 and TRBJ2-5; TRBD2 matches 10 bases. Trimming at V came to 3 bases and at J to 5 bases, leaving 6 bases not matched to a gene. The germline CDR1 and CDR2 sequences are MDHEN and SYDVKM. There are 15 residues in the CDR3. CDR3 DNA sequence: TGTGCCAGCAGTTTTTTAGCGGGGGGTGGGGAGACCCAGTACTTC. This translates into CASSFLAGGGETQYF.

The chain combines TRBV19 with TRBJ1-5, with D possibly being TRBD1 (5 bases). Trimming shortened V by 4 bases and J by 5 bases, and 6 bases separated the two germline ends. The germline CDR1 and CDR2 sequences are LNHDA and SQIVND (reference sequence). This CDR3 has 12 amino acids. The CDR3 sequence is CASSTGYQPQHF. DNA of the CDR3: TGTGCCAGTAGTACAGGGTATCAGCCCCAGCATTTT.

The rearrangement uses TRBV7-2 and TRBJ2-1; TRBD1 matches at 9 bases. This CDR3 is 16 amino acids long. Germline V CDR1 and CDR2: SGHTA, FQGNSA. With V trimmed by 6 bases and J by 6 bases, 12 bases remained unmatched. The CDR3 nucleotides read TGTGCCAGCAGGCCCCAGACAGGGGGACGGATCAATGAGCAGTTCTTC. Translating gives CASRPQTGGRINEQFF.

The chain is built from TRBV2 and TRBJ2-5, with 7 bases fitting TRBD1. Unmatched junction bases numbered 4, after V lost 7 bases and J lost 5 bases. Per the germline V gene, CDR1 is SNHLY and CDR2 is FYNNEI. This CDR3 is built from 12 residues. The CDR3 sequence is CASTTGLETQYF. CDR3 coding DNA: TGTGCCAGCACGACAGGGTTGGAGACCCAGTACTTC.

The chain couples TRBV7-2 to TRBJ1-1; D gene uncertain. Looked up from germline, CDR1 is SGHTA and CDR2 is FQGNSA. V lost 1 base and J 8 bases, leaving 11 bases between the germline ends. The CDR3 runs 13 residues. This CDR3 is CASSLDPTVEAFF. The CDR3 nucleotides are TGTGCCAGCAGCTTAGATCCGACTGTCGAAGCTTTCTTT.

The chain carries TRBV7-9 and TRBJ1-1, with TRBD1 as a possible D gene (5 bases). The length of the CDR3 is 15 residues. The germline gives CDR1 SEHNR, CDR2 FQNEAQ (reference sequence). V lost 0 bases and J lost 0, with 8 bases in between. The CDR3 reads CASSLAGDLNTEAFF. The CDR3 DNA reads TGTGCCAGCAGCTTAGCAGGGGACCTGAACACTGAAGCTTTCTTT. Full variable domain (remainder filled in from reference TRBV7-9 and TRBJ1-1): DTGVSQNPRHKITKRGQNVTFRCDPISEHNRLYWYRQTLGQGPEFLTYFQNEAQLEKSRLLSDRFSAERPKGSFSTLEIQRTEQGDSAMYLCASSLAGDLNTEAFFGQGTRLTVV.

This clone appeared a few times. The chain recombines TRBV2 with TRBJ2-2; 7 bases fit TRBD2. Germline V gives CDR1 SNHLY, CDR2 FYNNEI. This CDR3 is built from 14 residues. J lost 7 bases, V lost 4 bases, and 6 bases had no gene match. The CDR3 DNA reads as TGTGCCAGCAGTGTTTTAGCGGGCGTCGGGGAGCTGTTTTTT. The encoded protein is CASSVLAGVGELFF.

The DNA of the CDR3 is TGTGCCACCAGCAGCGGGGACAGGGGCACTGAAGCTTTCTTT. It encodes CATSSGDRGTEAFF. The rearrangement joins TRBV15 to TRBJ1-1, with 10 bases identical to TRBD1. Looked up from germline, CDR1 is LNHNV and CDR2 is YYDKDF (reference sequence). Trimming took 3 bases from V and 4 from J; bases not matched to a gene: 2. There are 14 residues in the CDR3.

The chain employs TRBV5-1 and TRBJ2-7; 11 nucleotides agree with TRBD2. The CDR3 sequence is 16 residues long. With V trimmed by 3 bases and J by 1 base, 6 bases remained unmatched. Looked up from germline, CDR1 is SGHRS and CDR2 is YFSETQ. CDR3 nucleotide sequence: TGCGCCAGCAGCTGGACGCTAGCGGGGGGATCCTACGAGCAGTACTTC. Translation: CASSWTLAGGSYEQYF.

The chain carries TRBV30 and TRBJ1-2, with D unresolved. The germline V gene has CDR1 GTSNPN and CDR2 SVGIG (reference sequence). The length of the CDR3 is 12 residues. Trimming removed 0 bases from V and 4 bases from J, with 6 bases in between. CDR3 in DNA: TGTGCCTGGAGTGTTTTTAGCTATGGCTACACCTTC. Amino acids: CAWSVFSYGYTF.

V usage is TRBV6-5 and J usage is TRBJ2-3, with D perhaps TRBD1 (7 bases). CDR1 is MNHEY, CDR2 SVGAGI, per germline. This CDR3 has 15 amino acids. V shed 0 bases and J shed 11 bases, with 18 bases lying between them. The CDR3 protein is CASSYSSVGGTVQYF. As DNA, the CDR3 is TGTGCCAGCAGTTACTCCTCTGTCGGCGGGACAGTGCAGTATTTT.

The CDR3 DNA is TGCGCCAGCAGCTTGGGGGTAATTAGCGGGGGGGCCGGTCAGGAGCAGTACTTC. Translation gives CASSLGVISGGAGQEQYF. The chain carries TRBV5-1 and TRBJ2-7, with 11 bases fitting TRBD2. Germline trimming cut 0 bases from V and 7 bases from J; bases unmatched to any gene: 15. Germline lookup yields CDR1 SGHRS and CDR2 YFSETQ. The CDR3 is 18 amino acids. The full variable domain, its missing parts supplied by reference TRBV5-1 and TRBJ2-7, is KAGVTQTPRYLIKTRGQQVTLSCSPISGHRSVSWYQQTPGQGLQFLFEYFSETQRNKGNFPGRFSGRQFSNSRSEMNVSTLELGDSALYLCASSLGVISGGAGQEQYFGPGTRLTVT.

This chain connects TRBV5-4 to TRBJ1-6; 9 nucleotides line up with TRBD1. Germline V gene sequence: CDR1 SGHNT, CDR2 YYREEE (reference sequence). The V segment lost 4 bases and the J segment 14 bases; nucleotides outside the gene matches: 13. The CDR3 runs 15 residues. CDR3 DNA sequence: TGTGCCAGCAGCGCCGGGACAGGGTCATTTTCGGCCCTCCACTTT. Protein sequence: CASSAGTGSFSALHF.

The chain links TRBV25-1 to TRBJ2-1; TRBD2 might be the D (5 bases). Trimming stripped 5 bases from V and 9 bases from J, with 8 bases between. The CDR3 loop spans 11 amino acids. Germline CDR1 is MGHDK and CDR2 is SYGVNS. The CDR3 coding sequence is TGTGCCAGCAGTCGGACTGCTGAGCAGTTCTTC. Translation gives CASSRTAEQFF.

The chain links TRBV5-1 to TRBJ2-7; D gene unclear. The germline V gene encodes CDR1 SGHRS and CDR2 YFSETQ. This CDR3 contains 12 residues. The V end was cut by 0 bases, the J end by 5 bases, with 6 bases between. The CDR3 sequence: CASSLDYHEQYF. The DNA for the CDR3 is TGCGCCAGCAGCTTGGACTACCACGAGCAGTACTTC.

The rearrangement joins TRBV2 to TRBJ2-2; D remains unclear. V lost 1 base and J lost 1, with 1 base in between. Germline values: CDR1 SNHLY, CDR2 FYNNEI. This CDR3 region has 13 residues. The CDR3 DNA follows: TGTGCCAGCAGTGAAGAGAACACCGGGGAGCTGTTTTTT. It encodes CASSEENTGELFF.

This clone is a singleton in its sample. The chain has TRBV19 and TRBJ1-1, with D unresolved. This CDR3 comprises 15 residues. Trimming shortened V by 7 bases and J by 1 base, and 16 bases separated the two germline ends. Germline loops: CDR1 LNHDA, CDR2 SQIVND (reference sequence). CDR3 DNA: TGTGCCAGTACCCTGATGATAACGGGGAACACTGAAGCTTTCTTT. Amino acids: CASTLMITGNTEAFF.